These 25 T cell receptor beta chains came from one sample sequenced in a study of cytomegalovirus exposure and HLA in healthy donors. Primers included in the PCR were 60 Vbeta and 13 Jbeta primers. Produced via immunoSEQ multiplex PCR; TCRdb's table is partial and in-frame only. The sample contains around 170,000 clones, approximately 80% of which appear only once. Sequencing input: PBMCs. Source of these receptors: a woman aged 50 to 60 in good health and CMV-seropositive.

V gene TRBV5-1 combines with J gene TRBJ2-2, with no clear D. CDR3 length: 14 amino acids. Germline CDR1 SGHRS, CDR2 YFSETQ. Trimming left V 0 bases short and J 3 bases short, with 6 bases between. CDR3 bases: TGCGCCAGCAGCTTGGTTAGTGACACCGGGGAGCTGTTTTTT. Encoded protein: CASSLVSDTGELFF. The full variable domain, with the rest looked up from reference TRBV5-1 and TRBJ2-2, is KAGVTQTPRYLIKTRGQQVTLSCSPISGHRSVSWYQQTPGQGLQFLFEYFSETQRNKGNFPGRFSGRQFSNSRSEMNVSTLELGDSALYLCASSLVSDTGELFFGEGSRLTVL.

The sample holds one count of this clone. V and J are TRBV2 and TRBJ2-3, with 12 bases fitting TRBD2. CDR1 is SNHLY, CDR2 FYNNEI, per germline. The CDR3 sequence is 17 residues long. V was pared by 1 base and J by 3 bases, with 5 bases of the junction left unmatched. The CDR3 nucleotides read TGTGCCAGCAGTGAAGGTGCTAGCGGGGGGGGGACAGATACGCAGTATTTT. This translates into CASSEGASGGGTDTQYF.

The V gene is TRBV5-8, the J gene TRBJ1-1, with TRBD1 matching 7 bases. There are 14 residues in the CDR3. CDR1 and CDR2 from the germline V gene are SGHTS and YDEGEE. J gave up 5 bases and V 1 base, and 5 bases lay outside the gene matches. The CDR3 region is CASSLNRGMTEAFF. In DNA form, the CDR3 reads TGTGCCAGCAGCTTGAACAGGGGAATGACTGAAGCTTTCTTT.

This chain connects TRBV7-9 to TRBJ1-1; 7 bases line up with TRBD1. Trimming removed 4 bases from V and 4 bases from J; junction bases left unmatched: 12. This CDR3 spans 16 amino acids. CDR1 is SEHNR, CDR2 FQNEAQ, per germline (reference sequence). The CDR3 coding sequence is TGTGCCAGCAGCTCCCGACAGGGCAGTCACTCCACTGAAGCTTTCTTT. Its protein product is CASSSRQGSHSTEAFF.

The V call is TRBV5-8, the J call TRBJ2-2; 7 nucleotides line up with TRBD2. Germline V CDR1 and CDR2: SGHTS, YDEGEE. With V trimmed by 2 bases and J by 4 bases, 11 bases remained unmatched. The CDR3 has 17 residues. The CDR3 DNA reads TGTGCCAGCAGCTTCCCTGGACTAGTAATGGCCACCGGGGAGCTGTTTTTT. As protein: CASSFPGLVMATGELFF.

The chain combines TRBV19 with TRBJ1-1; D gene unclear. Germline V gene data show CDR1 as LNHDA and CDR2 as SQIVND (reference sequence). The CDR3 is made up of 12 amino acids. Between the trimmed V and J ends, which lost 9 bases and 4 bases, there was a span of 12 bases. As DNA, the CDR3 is TGTGCCAGCCGGAGGGAGAGCACTGAAGCTTTCTTT. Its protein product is CASRRESTEAFF.

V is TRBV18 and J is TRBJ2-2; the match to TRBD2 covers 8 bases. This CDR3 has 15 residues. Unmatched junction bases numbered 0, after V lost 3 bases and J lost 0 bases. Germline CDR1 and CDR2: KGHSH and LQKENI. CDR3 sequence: CASSPGLANTGELFF. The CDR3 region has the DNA TGTGCCAGCTCACCGGGACTAGCGAACACCGGGGAGCTGTTTTTT.

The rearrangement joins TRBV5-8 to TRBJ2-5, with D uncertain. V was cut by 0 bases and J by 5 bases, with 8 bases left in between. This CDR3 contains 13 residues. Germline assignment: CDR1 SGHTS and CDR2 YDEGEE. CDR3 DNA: TGTGCCAGCAGCTTGGATCGTCGGGAGACCCAGTACTTC. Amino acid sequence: CASSLDRRETQYF. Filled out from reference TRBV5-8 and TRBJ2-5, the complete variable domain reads EAGVTQSPTHLIKTRGQQATLRCSPISGHTSVYWYQQALGLGLQFLLWYDEGEERNRGNFPPRFSGRQFPNYSSELNVNALELEDSALYLCASSLDRRETQYFGPGTRLLVL.

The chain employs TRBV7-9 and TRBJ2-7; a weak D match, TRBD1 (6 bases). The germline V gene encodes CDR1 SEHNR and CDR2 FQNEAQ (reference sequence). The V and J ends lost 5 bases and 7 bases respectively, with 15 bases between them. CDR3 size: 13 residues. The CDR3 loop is CASSVGRGGEQYF. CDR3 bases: TGTGCCAGCAGCGTAGGTCGAGGGGGAGAGCAGTACTTC.

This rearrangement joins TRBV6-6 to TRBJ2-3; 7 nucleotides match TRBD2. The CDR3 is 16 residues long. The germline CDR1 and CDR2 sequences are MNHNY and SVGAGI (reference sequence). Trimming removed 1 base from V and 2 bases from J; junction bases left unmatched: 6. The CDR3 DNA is TGTGCCAGCAGTTACTGGGGGGGGGTGAACACAGATACGCAGTATTTT. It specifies CASSYWGGVNTDTQYF.

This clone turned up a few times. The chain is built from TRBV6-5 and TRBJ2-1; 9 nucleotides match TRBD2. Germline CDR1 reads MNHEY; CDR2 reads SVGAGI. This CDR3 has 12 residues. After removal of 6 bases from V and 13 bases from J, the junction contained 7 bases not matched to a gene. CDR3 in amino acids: CASRDPSGDQFF. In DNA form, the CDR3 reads TGTGCCAGCAGGGATCCTAGCGGGGATCAGTTCTTC.

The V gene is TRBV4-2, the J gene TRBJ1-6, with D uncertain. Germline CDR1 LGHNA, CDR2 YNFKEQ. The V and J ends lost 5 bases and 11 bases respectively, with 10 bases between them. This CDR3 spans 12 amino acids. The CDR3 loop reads CASSLLRAPLHF. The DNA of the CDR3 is TGTGCCAGCAGCTTGCTCCGGGCACCCCTCCACTTT.

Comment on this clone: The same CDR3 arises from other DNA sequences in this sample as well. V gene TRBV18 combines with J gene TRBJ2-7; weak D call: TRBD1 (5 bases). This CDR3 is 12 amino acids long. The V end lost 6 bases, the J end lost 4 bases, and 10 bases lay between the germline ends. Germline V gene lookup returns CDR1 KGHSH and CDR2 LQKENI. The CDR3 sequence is CASSPDSYEQYF. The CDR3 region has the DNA TGTGCCAGCTCTCCCGACAGTTACGAGCAGTACTTC.

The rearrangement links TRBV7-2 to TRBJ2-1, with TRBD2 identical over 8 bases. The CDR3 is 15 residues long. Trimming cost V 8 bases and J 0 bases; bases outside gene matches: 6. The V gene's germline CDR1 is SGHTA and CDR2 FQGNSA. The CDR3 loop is CASSIGGGSYNEQFF. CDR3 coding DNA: TGTGCCAGCTCGATCGGGGGGGGCTCCTACAATGAGCAGTTCTTC. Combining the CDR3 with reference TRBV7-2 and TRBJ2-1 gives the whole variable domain GAGVSQSPSNKVTEKGKDVELRCDPISGHTALYWYRQSLGQGLEFLIYFQGNSAPDKSGLPSDRFSAERTGGSVSTLTIQRTQQEDSAVYLCASSIGGGSYNEQFFGPGTRLTVL.

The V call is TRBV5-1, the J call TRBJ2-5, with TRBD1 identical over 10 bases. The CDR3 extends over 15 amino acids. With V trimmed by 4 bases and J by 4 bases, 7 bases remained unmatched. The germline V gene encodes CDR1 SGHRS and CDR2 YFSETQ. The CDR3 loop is CASSKDRGRGETQYF. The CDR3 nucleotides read TGCGCCAGCAGCAAGGACAGGGGGAGGGGAGAGACCCAGTACTTC.

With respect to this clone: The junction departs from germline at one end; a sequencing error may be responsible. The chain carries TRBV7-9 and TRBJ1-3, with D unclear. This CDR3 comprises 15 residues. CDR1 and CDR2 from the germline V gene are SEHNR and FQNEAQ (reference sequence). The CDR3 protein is CSSSLAYSSGNTIYF. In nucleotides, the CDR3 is TGTTCCAGCAGCTTAGCGTACTCATCTGGAAACACCATATATTTT.

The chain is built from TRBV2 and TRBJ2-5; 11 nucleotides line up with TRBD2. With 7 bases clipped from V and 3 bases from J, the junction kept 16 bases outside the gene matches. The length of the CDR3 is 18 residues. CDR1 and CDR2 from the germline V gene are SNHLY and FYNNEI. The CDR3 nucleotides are TGTGCCAGCACCGCCTGGCGGGTAGCGGGGGGGCCGAAAGAGACCCAGTACTTC. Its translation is CASTAWRVAGGPKETQYF. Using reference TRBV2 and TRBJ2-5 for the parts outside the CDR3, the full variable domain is EPEVTQTPSHQVTQMGQEVILRCVPISNHLYFYWYRQILGQKVEFLVSFYNNEISEKSEIFDDQFSVERPDGSNFTLKIRSTKLEDSAMYFCASTAWRVAGGPKETQYFGPGTRLLVL.

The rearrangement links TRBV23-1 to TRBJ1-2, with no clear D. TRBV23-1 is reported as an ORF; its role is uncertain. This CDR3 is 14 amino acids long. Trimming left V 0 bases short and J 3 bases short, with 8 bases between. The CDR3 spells CASSQSERDYGYTF. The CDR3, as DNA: TGCGCCAGCAGTCAATCGGAACGGGACTATGGCTACACCTTC.

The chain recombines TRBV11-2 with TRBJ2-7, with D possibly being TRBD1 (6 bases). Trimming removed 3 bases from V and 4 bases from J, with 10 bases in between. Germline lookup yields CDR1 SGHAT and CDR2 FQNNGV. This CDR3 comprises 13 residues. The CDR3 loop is CASSLIQGYEQYF. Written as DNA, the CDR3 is TGTGCCAGCAGCTTGATACAGGGTTACGAGCAGTACTTC.

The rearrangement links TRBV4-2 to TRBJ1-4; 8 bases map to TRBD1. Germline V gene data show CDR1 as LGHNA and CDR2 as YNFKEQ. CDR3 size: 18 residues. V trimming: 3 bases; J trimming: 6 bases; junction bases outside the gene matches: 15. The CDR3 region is CASSQISQATGGYEKLFF. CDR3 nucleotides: TGTGCCAGCAGCCAGATCTCCCAAGCCACAGGGGGTTATGAAAAACTGTTTTTT.

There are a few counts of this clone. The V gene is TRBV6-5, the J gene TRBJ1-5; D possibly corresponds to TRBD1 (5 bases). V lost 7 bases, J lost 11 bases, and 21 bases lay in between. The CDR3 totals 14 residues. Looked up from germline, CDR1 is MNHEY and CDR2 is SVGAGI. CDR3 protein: CASMSARDFMSQHF. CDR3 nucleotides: TGTGCCAGCATGTCGGCCAGGGACTTTATGTCCCAGCATTTT.

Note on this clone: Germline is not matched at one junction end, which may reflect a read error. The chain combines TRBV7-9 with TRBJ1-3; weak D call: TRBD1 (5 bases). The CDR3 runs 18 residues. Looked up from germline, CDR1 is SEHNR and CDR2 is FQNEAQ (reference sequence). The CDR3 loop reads CSSSLEPRQTRLGNTIYF. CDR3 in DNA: TGTTCCAGCAGCTTAGAGCCCCGACAGACCCGACTCGGAAACACCATATATTTT.

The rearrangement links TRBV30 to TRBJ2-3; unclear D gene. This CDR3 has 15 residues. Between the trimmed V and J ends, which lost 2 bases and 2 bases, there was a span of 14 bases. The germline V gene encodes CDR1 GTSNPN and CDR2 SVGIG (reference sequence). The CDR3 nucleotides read TGTGCCTGGAGTACTCTGCCTTCGTTCACAGATACGCAGTATTTT. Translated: CAWSTLPSFTDTQYF. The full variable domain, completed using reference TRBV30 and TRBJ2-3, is SQTIHQWPATLVQPVGSPLSLECTVEGTSNPNLYWYRQAAGRGLQLLFYSVGIGQISSEVPQNLSASRPQDRQFILSSKKLLLSDSGFYLCAWSTLPSFTDTQYFGPGTRLTVL.

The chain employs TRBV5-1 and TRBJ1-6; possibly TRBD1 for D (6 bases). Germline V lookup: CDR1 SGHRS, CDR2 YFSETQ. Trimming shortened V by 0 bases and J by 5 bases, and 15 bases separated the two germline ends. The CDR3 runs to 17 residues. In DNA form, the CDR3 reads TGCGCCAGCAGCTTGGGAGGCTCGGGGGGCGATAATTCACCCCTCCACTTT. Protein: CASSLGGSGGDNSPLHF.

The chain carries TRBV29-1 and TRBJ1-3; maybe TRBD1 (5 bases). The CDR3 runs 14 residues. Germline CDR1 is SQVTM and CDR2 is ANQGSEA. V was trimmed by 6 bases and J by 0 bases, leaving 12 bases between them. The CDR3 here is CSVGDGSSGNTIYF. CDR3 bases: TGCAGCGTAGGGGACGGGAGCTCTGGAAACACCATATATTTT. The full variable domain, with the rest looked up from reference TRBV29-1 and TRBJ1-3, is SAVISQKPSRDICQRGTSLTIQCQVDSQVTMMFWYRQQPGQSLTLIATANQGSEATYESGFVIDKFPISRPNLTFSTLTVSNMSPEDSSIYLCSVGDGSSGNTIYFGEGSWLTVV.